The T cell receptor beta chain under discussion was sequenced for a study of metastatic and nonmetastatic thyroid tumors. The overall study: Thyroid patients, malignant and benign, had repertoires compared across blood and tumor or nodule tissue. Whole-study findings and limits: Reportedly, malignant thyroid tumors had significantly higher TCR beta diversity than benign nodules, in blood and tumor.

This clone has at least ten counts. Its antigen is undetermined. Thyroid surgery was preceded by no treatment in any patient. The V gene's germline CDR1 is MNHNS and CDR2 SASEGT. CDR3 length: 12 amino acids. Trimming removed 5 bases at V and 4 bases at J, with 7 bases between. In the authors' workflow: A distant-metastasis classifier for papillary thyroid cancer was built using CDR3 differences across clinicopathological groups. Using MiXCR, TCRdb reanalyzed the PCR reads. TCRdb, not the authors, supplied the V and J calls. The table records around 50,000 clones, roughly 23% of them present only once. The sequence derives from a male donor with papillary thyroid cancer or a benign thyroid nodule (not recorded which). Some clones in this sample may be carry-over from other donors' samples. What was sequenced was blood. The V gene is TRBV6-1, the J gene TRBJ2-3; no firm D call. CDR3 amino acids: CASSSRPDTQYF. The CDR3 nucleotides read TGTGCCAGCAGTTCAAGACCAGATACGCAGTATTTT.